Shown below are 25 T cell receptor gamma chains from a single sample sequenced in a study of intestinal T cells in coeliac disease (dated by TCRdb to 2020 to 2022). For each case, genomic DNA was isolated from ten 5-um FFPE scrolls with the QIAamp DNA FFPE tissue kit. Library preparation used multiplex PCR. The sample was run on an Ion Torrent PGM. TRG repertoires were amplified from 200 ng of biopsy DNA with the LymphoTrack kit, in which Illumina adapters are carried by the primers. After TCRdb called clones again from the public reads with CATT, rows with identical DNA were merged. The sample table records more than 1,200 gamma-chain clones; 56% of these occur just once. The ten largest make up 5% to 6% of the sample. The sequenced sample was a duodenal biopsy. These TCRs come from a human donor with celiac disease.

This sequence joins TRGV10 and TRGJP1. TRGV10 is an ORF, and what it does is uncertain. The trim removed 8 bases at V and 11 bases at J, leaving 12 bases unmatched. CDR3 length: 13 residues. This chain's CDR3 is CAAWESHWWFKIF. In DNA, the CDR3 is TGTGCTGCGTGGGAGTCCCACTGGTGGTTCAAGATATTT.

By frequency in the sample, this clone is large. The chain employs TRGV5 and TRGJ1 or TRGJ2. The germline V gene encodes CDR1 VINAFY and CDR2 YDVSNSKD. The CDR3 consists of 11 residues. Losses at the gene ends were 3 bases for V and 4 bases for J; bases not matched to a gene: 0. The CDR3 protein is CATWDYYKKLF. In DNA, the CDR3 is TGTGCCACCTGGGACTATTATAAGAAACTCTTT.

This clone was seen only a few times. The V gene is TRGV3, the J gene TRGJ1 or TRGJ2. CDR1 is VTNTFY, CDR2 YDVSTARD, per germline (reference sequence). The CDR3 is made up of 13 amino acids. The J segment lost 6 bases and the V segment lost 0 bases, leaving 5 bases of the junction unmatched. The CDR3 sequence is CATWDRPSYKKLF. DNA of the CDR3: TGTGCCACCTGGGACAGGCCTAGTTATAAGAAACTCTTT.

The chain combines TRGV10 with TRGJ1 or TRGJ2. TRGV10 carries the ORF label, with uncertain function. This CDR3 is 14 amino acids long. After removal of 8 bases from V and 9 bases from J, the junction contained 17 bases not matched to a gene. The DNA for the CDR3 is TGTGCTGCGTGGGATCACCTTCTTAGGGGTAAGAAACTCTTT. Residues: CAAWDHLLRGKKLF.

Concerning this clone: A much larger clone is a single base away; this may be a read error. In the same sample, other DNA sequences code for this CDR3. This rearrangement joins TRGV10 to TRGJ1 or TRGJ2. TRGV10 is annotated as an ORF whose role is uncertain. The CDR3 totals 9 residues. In DNA form, the CDR3 reads TGTGCTGCGTGGAAGAAGAAGCTCTTT. This translates into CAAWKKKLF.

The chain is built from TRGV2 and TRGJ1 or TRGJ2. Germline lookup yields CDR1 EGSNGY and CDR2 YDSYNSKV. This CDR3 contains 14 residues. Trimming cost V 0 bases and J 4 bases; bases outside gene matches: 6. CDR3 loop: CATWDGQKYYKKLF. As DNA, the CDR3 is TGTGCCACCTGGGACGGGCAAAAATATTATAAGAAACTCTTT.

A remark on this clone: A much larger clone lies one base from this, so it may be a read error. The chain recombines TRGV9 with TRGJ1 or TRGJ2. The length of the CDR3 is 15 residues. The trim removed 5 bases at V and 1 base at J, leaving 11 bases unmatched. Germline V CDR1 and CDR2: GITISATS, ISYDGTV (reference sequence). For the CDR3, the DNA is TGTGCCTTGTGGGGGCCGCTTTCAAATTATTATAAGAAACTCTTT. Translating gives CALWGPLSNYYKKLF.

Comments on this clone: An end of the junction does not agree with germline; a read error may underlie this. The chain recombines TRGV5 with TRGJ1 or TRGJ2. There are 16 residues in the CDR3. Germline V gives CDR1 VINAFY, CDR2 YDVSNSKD. CDR3 region: CAAWDGGSGRGYKKLF. As DNA, the CDR3 is TGTGCCGCCTGGGACGGAGGGTCGGGTCGCGGTTATAAGAAACTCTTT.

J is TRGJ1 or TRGJ2 and V is TRGV9. Per the germline V gene, CDR1 is GITISATS and CDR2 is ISYDGTV (reference sequence). The CDR3 is 10 amino acids. Trimming cost V 5 bases and J 8 bases; bases outside gene matches: 3. The CDR3 is CALWGDKKLF. In DNA, the CDR3 is TGTGCCTTGTGGGGGGATAAGAAACTCTTT.

In regard to this clone: Other DNA variants within this sample encode the same CDR3. The chain couples TRGV2 to TRGJ1 or TRGJ2. The V gene's germline CDR1 is EGSNGY and CDR2 YDSYNSKV. V lost 1 base to trimming and J lost 0 bases; unmatched junction nucleotides: 6. This CDR3 region has 15 residues. For the CDR3, the DNA is TGTGCCACCTGGGACGGCCCTTTGAATTATTATAAGAAACTCTTT. This encodes CATWDGPLNYYKKLF.

Remarks on this clone: A much more abundant neighbour one base away suggests this may be a read error. This sample also contains other DNA sequences that code for the same CDR3. The J gene is TRGJ1 or TRGJ2, the V gene TRGV8. Per germline, CDR1 VENAVY and CDR2 YDSYNSRV. There are 9 residues in the CDR3. Written as DNA, the CDR3 is TGCGCCACCTGGGATACCTCACTCTTT. Its translation is CATWDTSLF.

In this sample, this clone turned up a few times. The gene calls are TRGV9 and TRGJ1 or TRGJ2. Germline values: CDR1 GITISATS, CDR2 ISYDGTV (reference sequence). With 2 bases clipped from V and 1 base from J, the junction kept 2 bases outside the gene matches. This CDR3 spans 13 amino acids. The CDR3 sequence: CALWEGNYYKKLF. DNA for the CDR3: TGTGCCTTGTGGGAGGGAAATTATTATAAGAAACTCTTT.

V gene TRGV3 combines with J gene TRGJ1 or TRGJ2. V lost 12 bases, J lost 3 bases, and 14 bases stayed unmatched. Per the germline V gene, CDR1 is VTNTFY and CDR2 is YDVSTARD (reference sequence). The CDR3 contains 13 residues. The CDR3 spells CADLGQGYYKKLF. The DNA of the CDR3 is TGTGCCGACCTGGGACAGGGTTATTATAAGAAACTCTTT.

Concerning this clone: A clone one base away is much larger, so this may be a read error. This rearrangement joins TRGV10 to TRGJP1. TRGV10 is given ORF status, its function remaining uncertain. The CDR3 consists of 16 residues. In DNA form, the CDR3 reads TGTGCTGCGTGGGATTGGGGAAATACCACTGGTTGGTCCAAGATATTT. It is translated as CAAWDWGNTTGWSKIF.

The genes are TRGV2 and TRGJ1 or TRGJ2. V dropped 8 bases and J dropped 4; count of bases not matched to a gene: 14. CDR3 size: 14 residues. Germline V gene lookup returns CDR1 EGSNGY and CDR2 YDSYNSKV. The CDR3 DNA reads as TGTGCCACCTCGGGACGGGCCCCCTATTATAAGAAACTCTTT. Amino acid sequence: CATSGRAPYYKKLF.

The chain joins TRGV8 to TRGJ1 or TRGJ2. Looked up from germline, CDR1 is VENAVY and CDR2 is YDSYNSRV. The CDR3 contains 14 residues. The J segment lost 0 bases and the V segment lost 0 bases, leaving 2 bases of the junction unmatched. The CDR3 protein is CATWDRTNYYKKLF. The CDR3, as DNA: TGTGCCACCTGGGATAGGACGAATTATTATAAGAAACTCTTT.

This clone was counted only a few times. This sequence joins TRGV4 and TRGJ1 or TRGJ2. Germline assignment: CDR1 EGSTGY and CDR2 YDSYTSSV. The CDR3 is 18 residues long. Germline trimming cut 4 bases from V and 0 bases from J; bases unmatched to any gene: 18. The CDR3 reads CATWDGLAETQNYYKKLF. The CDR3 region has the DNA TGTGCCACCTGGGACGGTTTAGCCGAAACGCAGAATTATTATAAGAAACTCTTT.

This clone is large by share. The chain joins TRGV10 to TRGJ1 or TRGJ2. TRGV10 is an ORF; its function is uncertain. This CDR3 is 17 amino acids long. Unmatched junction bases numbered 20, after V lost 10 bases and J lost 1 base. CDR3 sequence (DNA): TGTGCTGCGTACGGACATCTGATCCTGTTTAATTATTATAAGAAACTCTTT. It specifies CAAYGHLILFNYYKKLF.

The genes are TRGV8 and TRGJP2. This CDR3 is 15 amino acids long. Germline V CDR1 and CDR2: VENAVY, YDSYNSRV. The V gene end was trimmed by 9 bases and the J gene end by 0 bases; junction bases not matched to a gene: 10. The chain's CDR3 is CATEGFYSSDWIKTF. As DNA, the CDR3 is TGTGCCACCGAGGGGTTCTATAGTAGTGATTGGATCAAGACGTTT.

In regard to this clone: This sample includes further DNA sequences coding for the same CDR3. The chain has TRGV5 and TRGJ1 or TRGJ2. Germline CDR1 VINAFY, CDR2 YDVSNSKD. The V segment lost 0 bases and the J segment 0 bases; nucleotides outside the gene matches: 8. CDR3 length: 16 amino acids. This CDR3 is CATWDRRKVNYYKKLF. CDR3 in DNA: TGTGCCACCTGGGACAGGAGGAAAGTGAATTATTATAAGAAACTCTTT.

With regard to this clone: A much larger clone is a single base away; this may be a read error. The J gene is TRGJP2, the V gene TRGV2. The CDR3 contains 17 residues. Germline CDR1 and CDR2: EGSNGY and YDSYNSKV. CDR3 sequence reads: CAIWDGPLHSSDWIKTF. DNA for the CDR3: TGTGCCATCTGGGACGGGCCTCTGCATAGTAGTGATTGGATCAAGACGTTT.

Remarks on this clone: A clone one base away is much larger, so this may be a read error. This chain connects TRGV4 to TRGJP1. Trimming removed 10 bases from V and 5 bases from J; junction bases left unmatched: 4. The CDR3 consists of 11 residues. Germline V gene data show CDR1 as EGSTGY and CDR2 as YDSYTSSV. The CDR3 protein is CATQTGWFKIF. The DNA of the CDR3 is TGTGCCACTCAAACTGGTTGGTTCAAGATATTT.

In its sample, this clone ranks as large. CDR3 residues: CATWDGPYKKLF. The CDR3 nucleotides read TGTGCCACCTGGGATGGGCCATATAAGAAACTCTTT. The chain uses TRGV4 and TRGJ1 or TRGJ2. The CDR3 is 12 residues long. The germline V gene encodes CDR1 EGSTGY and CDR2 YDSYTSSV. Trimming removed 0 bases from V and 7 bases from J; junction bases left unmatched: 3.

Turning to this clone: The sample holds other DNA sequences that translate to the same CDR3. The rearrangement links TRGV2 to TRGJ1 or TRGJ2. Trimming took 1 base from V and 4 from J; bases not matched to a gene: 1. This CDR3 region has 12 residues. Germline CDR1 is EGSNGY and CDR2 is YDSYNSKV. As DNA, the CDR3 is TGTGCCACCTGGGACGGATATTATAAGAAACTCTTT. Translation: CATWDGYYKKLF.

Turning to this clone: A junction end diverges from the germline sequence, so it may reflect a read error. Other DNA sequences in the sample encode the same CDR3. The chain has TRGV4 and TRGJ1 or TRGJ2. Germline V gene lookup returns CDR1 EGSTGY and CDR2 YDSYTSSV. The CDR3 is 14 residues long. DNA of the CDR3: TGCGCCACCTGGGATGGGCGGGATTATTATAAGAAACTCTTT. It specifies CATWDGRDYYKKLF.